Below, 3 T cell receptor beta chains from the same sample are listed, as sequenced in a study of cytomegalovirus exposure and HLA in healthy donors. Researchers ran the PCR with 60 Vbeta and 13 Jbeta primers. Method: immunoSEQ multiplex PCR; TCRdb's copy keeps in-frame clones and lacks some. The top ten hold roughly 2.6% of the sample, which has approximately 120,000 clones, roughly 80% seen once. The sample consisted of PBMCs. These receptors were taken from a female donor in good health and CMV-seronegative.

This clone was seen more than once but under ten times. The gene calls are TRBV5-5 and TRBJ2-7; 8 nucleotides line up with TRBD1. Losses at the gene ends were 2 bases for V and 6 bases for J; bases not matched to a gene: 7. CDR3 length: 14 amino acids. Germline V CDR1 and CDR2: SGHKS, YYEKEE (reference sequence). CDR3 DNA: TGTGCCAGCAGCTTCATCAGGGGGCCCCGCGAGCAGTACTTC. Translated: CASSFIRGPREQYF.

V usage is TRBV14 and J usage is TRBJ1-6; D perhaps matches TRBD1 (6 bases). Germline loops: CDR1 SGHDN, CDR2 FVKESK. Trimming left V 0 bases short and J 10 bases short, with 13 bases between. CDR3 size: 15 residues. CDR3 DNA sequence: TGTGCCAGCAGCCAAGAACAGGGTCTGTCCTCACCCCTCCACTTT. It translates to CASSQEQGLSSPLHF.

The rearrangement joins TRBV6-5 to TRBJ1-2, with D possibly matching TRBD1 (6 bases). CDR1 and CDR2 (germline): MNHEY, SVGAGI. Trimming removed 5 bases from V and 4 bases from J, with 14 bases in between. The CDR3 is 14 amino acids. In DNA, the CDR3 is TGTGCCAGCAGTCTTAGACAGGCCCCCTATGGCTACACCTTC. Protein sequence: CASSLRQAPYGYTF.